This entry lists 8 T cell receptor beta chains sequenced from one sample in a study of blood T cell repertoires in COVID-19. This table comes from immunoSEQ multiplex PCR, and its TCRdb copy is limited to in-frame clones, with some not included. The data contain a few hundred thousand clones, around 84% of them seen just once; the ten biggest clones take up roughly 3.6%. Source material: peripheral blood. These receptors were obtained from a woman between 18 and 29 years old with acute or convalescent COVID-19.

V is TRBV19 and J is TRBJ2-7, with D unclear. The germline V gene encodes CDR1 LNHDA and CDR2 SQIVND (reference sequence). Trimming took 6 bases from V and 6 from J, leaving 9 bases between them. This CDR3 contains 11 residues. CDR3 in DNA: TGTGCCAGTAGCCAAGCTTCCGAGCAGTACTTC. Its translation is CASSQASEQYF.

The J gene is TRBJ1-5, the V gene TRBV5-8; D is perhaps TRBD1 (6 bases). The CDR3 consists of 16 residues. V lost 0 bases and J 2 bases, leaving 12 bases between the germline ends. CDR1 SGHTS and CDR2 YDEGEE come from the germline V gene. In DNA, the CDR3 is TGTGCCAGCAGCTTGGTCCCAGGGGCGGGCAATCAGCCCCAGCATTTT. Amino acid sequence: CASSLVPGAGNQPQHF. Full variable domain (missing parts from reference TRBV5-8 and TRBJ1-5): EAGVTQSPTHLIKTRGQQATLRCSPISGHTSVYWYQQALGLGLQFLLWYDEGEERNRGNFPPRFSGRQFPNYSSELNVNALELEDSALYLCASSLVPGAGNQPQHFGDGTRLSIL.

This chain links TRBV7-8 with TRBJ1-5; D is ambiguous. The V end was cut by 5 bases, the J end by 5 bases, with 10 bases between. The CDR3 extends over 13 amino acids. The germline V gene has CDR1 SGHVS and CDR2 FQNEAQ. The CDR3 sequence: CASSQSPYQPQHF. CDR3 DNA sequence: TGTGCCAGCAGCCAGAGCCCTTATCAGCCCCAGCATTTT.

The V call is TRBV19, the J call TRBJ2-5; the match to TRBD1 covers 10 bases. V gave up 5 bases and J gave up 5 bases; unmatched junction bases: 11. CDR1 is LNHDA and CDR2 is SQIVND in the germline V gene (reference sequence). The CDR3 contains 16 residues. The CDR3 coding sequence is TGTGCCAGTAGTCCCCTGACAGGGGGCCGGTGGGAGACCCAGTACTTC. Translation gives CASSPLTGGRWETQYF. Together with reference TRBV19 and TRBJ2-5, the CDR3 gives the full variable domain: DGGITQSPKYLFRKEGQNVTLSCEQNLNHDAMYWYRQDPGQGLRLIYYSQIVNDFQKGDIAEGYSVSREKKESFPLTVTSAQKNPTAFYLCASSPLTGGRWETQYFGPGTRLLVL.

The gene calls are TRBV7-8 and TRBJ2-7, with TRBD2 matching 7 bases. The CDR3 covers 15 residues. Trimming removed 4 bases from V and 0 bases from J; junction bases left unmatched: 6. Germline V gene lookup returns CDR1 SGHVS and CDR2 FQNEAQ. In DNA form, the CDR3 reads TGTGCCAGCAGCTCCGGGACTAAAAGCTCCTACGAGCAGTACTTC. This encodes CASSSGTKSSYEQYF.

This chain connects TRBV3-1 (or the pseudogene TRBV3-2) to TRBJ1-4; tentative D call: TRBD1 (6 bases). Germline V gene sequence: CDR1 LGHDT, CDR2 YNNKEL (reference sequence). Deletions cut 3 bases from V and 6 bases from J, with 14 bases between. CDR3 size: 15 residues. The CDR3 coding sequence is TGTGCCAGCAGCCATCACAGGGTGGTCGATGAAAAACTGTTTTTT. Translated, it gives CASSHHRVVDEKLFF.

The rearrangement joins TRBV5-1 to TRBJ1-4; no reliable D call. Between the trimmed V and J ends, which lost 0 bases and 4 bases, there was a span of 7 bases. Germline-derived CDR1 and CDR2 are SGHRS and YFSETQ. The CDR3 is made up of 14 amino acids. CDR3 DNA: TGCGCCAGCAGCTTGGGACTGAATAATGAAAAACTGTTTTTT. Protein sequence: CASSLGLNNEKLFF.

V is TRBV18 and J is TRBJ1-1; TRBD1 is a possible D gene (6 bases). V was pared by 6 bases and J by 0 bases, with 17 bases between. This CDR3 has 16 amino acids. Germline V gene sequence: CDR1 KGHSH, CDR2 LQKENI. The CDR3 coding sequence is TGTGCCAGCTCGTCCCAGGCAGGGGCCATGAACACTGAAGCTTTCTTT. It encodes CASSSQAGAMNTEAFF. Drawing the rest from reference TRBV18 and TRBJ1-1, the complete variable domain is NAGVMQNPRHLVRRRGQEARLRCSPMKGHSHVYWYRQLPEEGLKFMVYLQKENIIDESGMPKERFSAEFPKEGPSILRIQQVVRGDSAAYFCASSSQAGAMNTEAFFGQGTRLTVV.